This TCR beta chain was identified in a study of regulatory T cells in long-lasting Graves disease. Relying on iRepertoire HTBI primers and Arm-PCR of CDR3 regions, the team built TCR beta libraries. TCRdb processed the multiplex PCR reads anew with MiXCR; each CDR3 protein has one entry. The profile shows about 520,000 distinct CDR3 sequences, about 12% of them singletons. This clonotype was recorded once. Sample time point: newly diagnosed GD, antithyroid drugs for less than 3 months. From RNA extracted from PBMCs, the TCR library was made. The sample also formed part of further work on T cells in Graves' hyperthyroidism and ophthalmopathy.

This specimen consisted of peripheral blood mononuclear cells (PBMCs), obtained at new diagnosis, from a patient treated with antithyroid drugs. The TCR originated in a woman aged 25 to 39 with Graves disease.

The CDR3 DNA follows: TGCAGTGCCCTCAAGCGGGAGGGCTCCTACGAGCAGTACTTC. Its translation: CSALKREGSYEQYF. V and J are TRBV20-1 and TRBJ2-7, with 10 bases aligning to TRBD2. J was trimmed by 0 bases and V by 6 bases; bases with no gene match: 5. The CDR3 is 14 residues long. From germline, CDR1 is DFQATT and CDR2 SNEGSKA (reference sequence).